What follows are 23 T cell receptor beta chains derived from one specimen sequenced in a study of T cell responses to AZD1222 COVID-19 vaccine. The assay was immunoSEQ multiplex PCR, and TCRdb's table has in-frame clones only and misses some. The sample contains approximately 170,000 clones, approximately 90% of which appear only once. The material was peripheral blood, obtained on day 0 of AZD1222 vaccination. These receptor sequences come from an adult in good health.

The J gene is TRBJ2-1, the V gene TRBV9, with 7 bases aligning to TRBD2. The J segment lost 2 bases and the V segment lost 4 bases, leaving 6 bases of the junction unmatched. The V gene's germline CDR1 is SGDLS and CDR2 YYNGEE. There are 15 residues in the CDR3. For the CDR3, the DNA is TGTGCCAGCAGCTCGCGGGAGAGGACCTACAATGAGCAGTTCTTC. Translation gives CASSSRERTYNEQFF. Using reference TRBV9 and TRBJ2-1 for the parts outside the CDR3, the full variable domain is DSGVTQTPKHLITATGQRVTLRCSPRSGDLSVYWYQQSLDQGLQFLIQYYNGEERAKGNILERFSAQQFPDLHSELNLSSLELGDSALYFCASSSRERTYNEQFFGPGTRLTVL.

The chain couples TRBV12-3 or TRBV12-4 to TRBJ1-2; possibly TRBD1 for D (6 bases). This CDR3 spans 13 amino acids. Trimming cost V 4 bases and J 6 bases, with 12 bases left between them. CDR3 sequence (DNA): TGTGCCAGCAGTTCTTTCGGGGGCCATGGCTACACCTTC. Translated, it gives CASSSFGGHGYTF.

This chain joins TRBV11-1 and TRBJ1-5; D possibly corresponds to TRBD1 (6 bases). The ends were cut back, 5 bases at V and 7 bases at J, with 12 bases in the middle. The CDR3 sequence is 13 residues long. The germline V gene has CDR1 SGHAT and CDR2 FQDESV (reference sequence). The DNA for the CDR3 is TGTGCCAGCAGCGTCGACAGGAGCCAGCCCCAGCATTTT. Its translation: CASSVDRSQPQHF.

J is TRBJ1-5 and V is TRBV10-3; 10 bases align to TRBD1. Looked up from germline, CDR1 is ENHRY and CDR2 is SYGVKD. This CDR3 contains 13 residues. Trimming took 8 bases from V and 2 from J; bases not matched to a gene: 0. Here the CDR3 reads CAIGTGGNQPQHF. In nucleotides, the CDR3 is TGTGCCATCGGGACAGGGGGCAATCAGCCCCAGCATTTT.

The chain has TRBV19 and TRBJ2-7, with D maybe TRBD1 (6 bases). V dropped 6 bases and J dropped 4 bases, with 28 bases sitting between them. CDR1 LNHDA and CDR2 SQIVND come from the germline V gene (reference sequence). The CDR3 has 18 residues. The CDR3 is CASRPAGYGTSTGYEQYF. The CDR3 DNA follows: TGTGCCAGTAGACCCGCCGGGTATGGGACATCAACAGGGTACGAGCAGTACTTC.

This clone was detected once. The CDR3 is CASSLVKDRLRARNQPQHF. The CDR3 DNA sequence: TGTGCCAGCAGCTTAGTGAAGGACCGCCTCCGCGCCCGCAATCAGCCCCAGCATTTT. The chain employs TRBV7-8 and TRBJ1-5; D gene ambiguous. With 1 base removed from V and 2 bases from J, the gap between germline ends came to 21 bases. The V gene's germline CDR1 is SGHVS and CDR2 FQNEAQ. The length of the CDR3 is 19 residues.

This sequence joins TRBV10-1 and TRBJ1-1, with TRBD1 matching 8 bases. V gave up 1 base and J gave up 0 bases; unmatched junction bases: 1. The CDR3 is made up of 15 amino acids. Germline loops: CDR1 WNHNN, CDR2 SYGVQD (reference sequence). The CDR3 coding sequence is TGCGCCAGCAGTGAGTGGACAGGGATGAACACTGAAGCTTTCTTT. Translating gives CASSEWTGMNTEAFF.

The CDR3 here is CASSPTTGGSYGYTF. The CDR3 DNA is TGTGCCAGCAGCCCAACCACAGGGGGCAGCTATGGCTACACCTTC. This chain connects TRBV7-9 to TRBJ1-2; TRBD1 matches 9 bases. This CDR3 region has 15 residues. With V trimmed by 5 bases and J by 4 bases, 8 bases remained unmatched. Germline lookup yields CDR1 SEHNR and CDR2 FQNEAQ (reference sequence).

This clone showed up just a few times. V and J are TRBV3-1 (or the pseudogene TRBV3-2) and TRBJ1-6; 7 bases align to TRBD1. Germline CDR1 reads LGHDT; CDR2 reads YNNKEL (reference sequence). CDR3 length: 18 amino acids. V was clipped by 5 bases and J by 11 bases; unmatched bases: 21. CDR3 DNA sequence: TGTGCCAGCAGCATGCGACAGGGTAGATACGCCCGGTCAGCACCCCTCCACTTT. Protein: CASSMRQGRYARSAPLHF.

This chain uses TRBV21-1 with TRBJ2-5; the table's D call of TRBD1 was not tested on the DNA. TRBV21-1 is a pseudogene. There are 13 residues in the CDR3. CDR3 region: CASSSTGAQTQYF. The CDR3 nucleotides read TGTGCCAGCAGCTCCACAGGGGCCCAGACCCAGTACTTC.

The rearrangement joins TRBV3-1 (or the pseudogene TRBV3-2) to TRBJ2-7; 11 bases are a match to TRBD1. The V gene end was trimmed by 2 bases and the J gene end by 3 bases; junction bases not matched to a gene: 9. The germline gives CDR1 LGHDT, CDR2 YNNKEL (reference sequence). The CDR3 runs to 17 residues. CDR3 nucleotide sequence: TGTGCCAGCAGCCAAAGGACAGGGGGCGCCGACGGCTACGAGCAGTACTTC. Its protein product is CASSQRTGGADGYEQYF.

For the CDR3, the DNA is TGTGCCAGCAGCGGTTCGGGGGGCCATAATTCACCCCTCCACTTT. It is translated as CASSGSGGHNSPLHF. J is TRBJ1-6 and V is TRBV9; D perhaps matches TRBD1 (6 bases). The CDR3 contains 15 residues. V lost 3 bases, J lost 5 bases, and 12 bases lay in between. Germline-derived CDR1 and CDR2 are SGDLS and YYNGEE.

V usage is TRBV4-2 and J usage is TRBJ1-5, with TRBD1 identical over 7 bases. The CDR3 runs to 15 residues. The germline gives CDR1 LGHNA, CDR2 YNFKEQ. The trim removed 0 bases at V and 3 bases at J, leaving 2 bases unmatched. The CDR3 bases are TGTGCCAGCAGCCAAGAAGGGACAGACAATCAGCCCCAGCATTTT. As protein: CASSQEGTDNQPQHF.

In regard to this clone: The sample carries other DNA sequences with the same CDR3. The chain couples TRBV2 to TRBJ1-1; D not certain. Looked up from germline, CDR1 is SNHLY and CDR2 is FYNNEI. The ends were cut back, 2 bases at V and 4 bases at J, with 5 bases in the middle. The CDR3 is 12 residues long. CDR3 in DNA: TGTGCCAGCAGTGAACGCGGCACTGAAGCTTTCTTT. This sequence encodes CASSERGTEAFF. Filled out from reference TRBV2 and TRBJ1-1, the complete variable domain reads EPEVTQTPSHQVTQMGQEVILRCVPISNHLYFYWYRQILGQKVEFLVSFYNNEISEKSEIFDDQFSVERPDGSNFTLKIRSTKLEDSAMYFCASSERGTEAFFGQGTRLTVV.

The gene calls are TRBV19 and TRBJ2-7; 10 positions agree with TRBD1. Germline assignment: CDR1 LNHDA and CDR2 SQIVND (reference sequence). The CDR3 extends over 14 amino acids. Trimming removed 6 bases from V and 4 bases from J; junction bases left unmatched: 6. CDR3 in amino acids: CASRGPGQGYEQYF. The CDR3 bases are TGTGCCAGTAGAGGACCGGGACAGGGGTACGAGCAGTACTTC.

The CDR3 loop is CASSPPPGTGVGVGYTF. CDR3 in DNA: TGTGCCAGCAGTCCCCCCCCGGGTACAGGGGTCGGCGTTGGCTACACCTTC. V gene TRBV27 combines with J gene TRBJ1-2, with 7 bases identical to TRBD1. Trimming cost V 5 bases and J 7 bases; bases outside gene matches: 19. Germline CDR1 and CDR2: MNHEY and SMNVEV (reference sequence). The CDR3 totals 17 residues.

CDR3 loop: CASSLRLTGGNEQYF. As DNA, the CDR3 is TGTGCCAGCAGCTTGAGGCTTACGGGGGGGAACGAGCAGTACTTC. V and J are TRBV5-4 and TRBJ2-7, with 8 bases fitting TRBD2. Germline trimming cut 1 base from V and 5 bases from J; bases unmatched to any gene: 8. The CDR3 spans 15 residues. Germline CDR1 SGHNT, CDR2 YYREEE (reference sequence). Full variable domain (rest looked up from reference TRBV5-4 and TRBJ2-7): ETGVTQSPTHLIKTRGQQVTLRCSSQSGHNTVSWYQQALGQGPQFIFQYYREEENGRGNFPPRFSGLQFPNYSSELNVNALELDDSALYLCASSLRLTGGNEQYFGPGTRLTVT.

This clone showed up just once. The chain carries TRBV7-8 and TRBJ1-2; 7 bases line up with TRBD1. Trimming cost V 5 bases and J 8 bases; bases outside gene matches: 8. This CDR3 region has 13 residues. Per germline, CDR1 SGHVS and CDR2 FQNEAQ. CDR3 nucleotides: TGTGCCAGCAGCCGAGGACAGGAACTCGGCTACACCTTC. This sequence encodes CASSRGQELGYTF.

A single count supports this clone. Within the sample, other DNA sequences also encode this same CDR3. CDR3 sequence reads: CASSLTGNTEAFF. The CDR3 nucleotides are TGCGCCAGCAGCTTGACCGGGAACACTGAAGCTTTCTTT. The chain couples TRBV5-1 to TRBJ1-1; no definite D call. V lost 1 base and J 1 base, leaving 5 bases between the germline ends. CDR1 and CDR2 (germline): SGHRS, YFSETQ. The CDR3 extends over 13 amino acids.

The rearrangement links TRBV6-1 to TRBJ2-7, with D tentatively TRBD1 or TRBD2 (5 bases each). V was clipped by 3 bases and J by 1 base, with 16 bases between them. Germline CDR1 and CDR2: MNHNS and SASEGT. The CDR3 contains 16 residues. CDR3 sequence reads: CASSEPWGGLSYEQYF. CDR3 DNA sequence: TGTGCCAGCAGTGAGCCTTGGGGCGGGCTTTCCTACGAGCAGTACTTC.

This chain joins TRBV2 and TRBJ1-3, with TRBD1 as a possible D gene (6 bases). Germline CDR1 and CDR2: SNHLY and FYNNEI. The V gene lost 6 bases and the J gene lost 2 bases, with 14 bases spanning the gap. The CDR3 has 15 residues. CDR3 residues: CASSHPHRAGNTIYF. In DNA, the CDR3 is TGTGCCAGCAGCCACCCTCACAGGGCTGGAAACACCATATATTTT.

The V and J genes are TRBV12-5 and TRBJ2-3; 8 bases are a match to TRBD1. CDR1 LGHNT and CDR2 FRNRAP come from the germline V gene. V lost 0 bases and J lost 2; bases outside the gene matches: 7. The length of the CDR3 is 17 residues. As DNA, the CDR3 is TGTGCTAGTGGTTTGGTACAGGGGGTAATCTTCACAGATACGCAGTATTTT. Encoded protein: CASGLVQGVIFTDTQYF.

V is TRBV5-1 and J is TRBJ2-1; 9 nucleotides match TRBD2. J gave up 8 bases and V 3 bases, and 12 bases lay outside the gene matches. In germline, CDR1 is SGHRS, CDR2 YFSETQ. This CDR3 spans 16 amino acids. CDR3 DNA sequence: TGCGCCAGCAGCTCGAGACTAGCGGAAGTGCATGATGAGCAGTTCTTC. Amino acids: CASSSRLAEVHDEQFF.